This record looks at one T cell receptor (beta chain) sequence and its context. The antigen is not known. This specimen belongs to a study of T cell responses to AZD1222 COVID-19 vaccine. Across the study: Second-dose recipients at about 4 or about 12 weeks were treated as one pooled group.

Trimming left V 0 bases short and J 7 bases short, with 13 bases between. In germline, CDR1 is MNHEY, CDR2 SVGAGI. The length of the CDR3 is 16 residues. Points from the study as a whole: Baseline seropositives among AZD1222 recipients totaled only six. Breadth and depth of Spike-specific TCRs rose after two AZD1222 doses.

Profiling relied on immunoSEQ multiplex PCR, and the TCRdb table lists in-frame clones only, not all of them. The sample lists roughly 190,000 clones, roughly 93% seen once, with about 4% in the top ten. The clonotype comes from an adult in good health. This chain connects TRBV6-5 to TRBJ1-6, with D unclear. Sample: peripheral blood, taken on day 0 of AZD1222 vaccination. The CDR3 spells CASSYSLGYRNSPLHF. Written as DNA, the CDR3 is TGTGCCAGCAGTTACTCTCTCGGGTATAGGAATTCACCCCTCCACTTT.